The sequence of this T cell receptor (beta chain) was determined in a study of control samples from healthy donors and cancer patients (dated by TCRdb to 2019 to 2021). To prepare the library, the immunoSEQ multiplex PCR assay was applied. This is the immuneACCESS table as TCRdb keeps it, with only in-frame sequences that have V and J called. A part of the clones is gone; compared with another copy, unresolved V genes explain less than half, and the rest is unexplained. Within this sample are approximately 110,000 clones, with approximately 90% of them counted one time only. 4% to 4.5% of the sample comes from the top ten. On this clone: Its antigen remains undetermined. No qualities accompany the bases; no much larger clone lies one base away.

The origin of this receptor is a human donor in good health. The donor label of this sample is uncertain. The sequencing input was blood.

CDR3 sequence: CASSLVGGTVNEKLFF. The DNA is as follows: TGTGCCAGCAGCTTAGTCGGCGGGACAGTGAATGAAAAACTGTTTTTT. The chain is made from TRBV11-2 and TRBJ1-4, and TRBD1 aligns with 7 junction nucleotides. Unmatched junction bases come to 7, with V trimmed by 1 base and J by 5 bases. Based on the germline V gene, the CDR1 and CDR2 sequences are SGHAT and FQNNGV. Inclusive of the bounding cysteine and phenylalanine, the CDR3 is 16 residues long. Of all the DNA, just the CDR3 is kept, 48 bases in frame from base 1.